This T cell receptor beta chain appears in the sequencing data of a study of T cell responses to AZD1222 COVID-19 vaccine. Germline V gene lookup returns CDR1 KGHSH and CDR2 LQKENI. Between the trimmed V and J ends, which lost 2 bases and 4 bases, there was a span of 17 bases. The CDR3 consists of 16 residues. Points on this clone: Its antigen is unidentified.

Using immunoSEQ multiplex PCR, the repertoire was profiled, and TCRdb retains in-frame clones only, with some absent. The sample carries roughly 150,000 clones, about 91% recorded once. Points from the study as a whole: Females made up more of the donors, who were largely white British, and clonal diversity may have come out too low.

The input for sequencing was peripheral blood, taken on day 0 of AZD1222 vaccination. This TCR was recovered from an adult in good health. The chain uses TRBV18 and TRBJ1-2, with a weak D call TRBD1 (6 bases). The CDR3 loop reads CASSPKDGGKGYGYTF. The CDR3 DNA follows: TGTGCCAGCTCACCAAAGGACGGGGGCAAAGGCTATGGCTACACCTTC.